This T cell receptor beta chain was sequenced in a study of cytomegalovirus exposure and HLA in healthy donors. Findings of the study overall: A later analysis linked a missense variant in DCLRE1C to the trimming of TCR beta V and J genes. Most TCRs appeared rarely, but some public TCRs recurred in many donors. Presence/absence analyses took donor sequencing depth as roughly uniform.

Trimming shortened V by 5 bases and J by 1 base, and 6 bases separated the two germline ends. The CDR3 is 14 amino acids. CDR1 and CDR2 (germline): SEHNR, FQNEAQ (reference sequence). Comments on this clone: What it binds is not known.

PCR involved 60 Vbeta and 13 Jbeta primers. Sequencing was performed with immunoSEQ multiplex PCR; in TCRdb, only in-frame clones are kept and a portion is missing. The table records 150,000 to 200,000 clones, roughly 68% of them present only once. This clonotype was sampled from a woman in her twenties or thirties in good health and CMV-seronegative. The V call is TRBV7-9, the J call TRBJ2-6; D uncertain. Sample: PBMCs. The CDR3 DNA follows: TGTGCCAGCAGCCCCCCTTCTGGGGCCAACGTCCTGACTTTC. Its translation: CASSPPSGANVLTF.